These 6 T cell receptor beta chains came from one sample sequenced in a study of blood T cell repertoires in COVID-19. Libraries were prepared by immunoSEQ multiplex PCR; TCRdb keeps only in-frame clonotypes and omits some of them. Here the sample spans 110,000 to 150,000 clones, under 90% being singletons. Sequencing was done on a sample of peripheral blood. Receptors were obtained from a human donor in a cohort sampled during active COVID-19.

This clone was detected once. V usage is TRBV24-1 and J usage is TRBJ2-5; weak D call: TRBD2 (7 bases). V lost 1 base and J lost 5, with 13 bases in between. Germline CDR1 and CDR2: KGHDR and SFDVKD. The CDR3 is 15 residues long. The DNA of the CDR3 is TGTGCCACCAGTGATTTTTTAGGGGGAGGGGAGACCCAGTACTTC. This encodes CATSDFLGGGETQYF.

The gene calls are TRBV25-1 and TRBJ2-3; no definite D call. Germline V lookup: CDR1 MGHDK, CDR2 SYGVNS. The CDR3 loop spans 12 amino acids. V shed 5 bases and J shed 6 bases, with 9 bases lying between them. DNA for the CDR3: TGTGCCAGCAGTCCCCCCGCGGATACGCAGTATTTT. Its translation is CASSPPADTQYF.

This rearrangement joins TRBV7-2 to TRBJ2-7; tentative D call: TRBD2 (6 bases). Germline lookup yields CDR1 SGHTA and CDR2 FQGNSA. The germline V and J ends were trimmed by 1 base and 3 bases, with 7 bases remaining between them. The CDR3 runs 13 residues. Here the CDR3 reads CASSLGRVYEQYF. The CDR3 region has the DNA TGTGCCAGCAGCTTAGGGAGGGTCTACGAGCAGTACTTC.

The chain joins TRBV10-2 to TRBJ2-7; TRBD2 matches 10 bases. Per germline, CDR1 WSHSY and CDR2 SAAADI. The CDR3 runs to 16 residues. Trimming took 0 bases from V and 2 from J; bases not matched to a gene: 4. As DNA, the CDR3 is TGCGCCAGCAGTGAGTCCCCAGCGGGAGGGGCCTACGAGCAGTACTTC. It is translated as CASSESPAGGAYEQYF.

The gene calls are TRBV7-9 and TRBJ2-3; 13 bases are a match to TRBD2. The CDR3 is 16 amino acids. The germline gives CDR1 SEHNR, CDR2 FQNEAQ (reference sequence). V shed 6 bases, J shed 2 bases, and the junction held 5 bases outside the gene matches. The CDR3 loop is CASRRLAGGITDTQYF. The CDR3 DNA reads TGTGCCAGCAGACGACTAGCGGGAGGCATCACAGATACGCAGTATTTT.

The table lists this clone with a count of one. The chain has TRBV11-3 and TRBJ2-4; 7 bases are shared with TRBD1. Germline CDR1 is SGHNT and CDR2 is YENEEA. This CDR3 region has 18 residues. J gave up 3 bases and V 7 bases, and 18 bases lay outside the gene matches. The CDR3 DNA reads TGTGCCAGCACCAGGGGACAGCCTAAGGACTTGGGCAAAAACATTCAGTACTTC. Its protein product is CASTRGQPKDLGKNIQYF.